This is a list of T cell receptor beta chains from one sample in a study of blood T cell repertoires in COVID-19. The table came from immunoSEQ multiplex PCR; TCRdb's copy has only in-frame clones and leaves some out. This sample has 250,000 to 350,000 clones, with approximately 90% found just once. Sequenced input: peripheral blood. Receptor source: a man aged 30-40 years with acute or convalescent COVID-19. Each CDR3 is given with its conserved first and last residue. The order of the fields is V gene, clone size, CDR3 length, D gene, J gene, CDR3 protein, CDR3 DNA. D genes are given only for firm matches. Some rows have no size entry. The others give once, few or many, or a class for an expanded clone.

TRBV5-1,NA,17,TRBD1,TRBJ1-1,CASSPQGQGGMNTEAFF,TGCGCCAGCAGCCCTCAAGGACAGGGGGGTATGAACACTGAAGCTTTCTTT
TRBV7-9,NA,13,NA,TRBJ1-2,CASSSSPRQWKHF,TGTGCCAGCAGCTCCTCGCCCCGACAGTGGAAACACTTC
TRBV5-1,NA,15,TRBD2,TRBJ2-3,CASSLWTSGGDTQYF,TGCGCCAGCAGCTTGTGGACTAGCGGGGGAGATACGCAGTATTTT
TRBV6-1,NA,13,NA,TRBJ2-7,CASSEWSSEEQYF,TGTGCCAGCAGTGAATGGTCTTCAGAAGAGCAGTACTTC
TRBV28,NA,16,NA,TRBJ1-5,CASGDITSSSNQPQHF,TGTGCCAGCGGGGACATAACTTCTAGTAGCAATCAGCCCCAGCATTTT
TRBV5-1,NA,15,TRBD1,TRBJ2-5,CASATSIGTEETQYF,TGCGCCAGCGCAACATCCATAGGGACAGAAGAGACCCAGTACTTC
TRBV7-9,NA,13,TRBD1,TRBJ1-1,CASGDRGFSGAFF,TGTGCCAGCGGGGACAGGGGATTCTCTGGGGCTTTCTTT
TRBV5-4,NA,13,TRBD1,TRBJ1-1,CASSLEGQGEAFF,TGTGCCAGCAGCTTGGAGGGACAGGGGGAAGCTTTCTTT
TRBV7-6,NA,16,TRBD2,TRBJ2-3,CASSGQPSGYTDTQYF,TGTGCCAGCAGCGGCCAACCTAGCGGGTACACAGATACGCAGTATTTT
TRBV2,few,16,TRBD2,TRBJ2-1,CASSVYLGLAGVEQFF,TGTGCCAGCAGTGTATACCTTGGACTAGCGGGAGTGGAGCAGTTCTTC
TRBV30,NA,15,NA,TRBJ1-2,CAWSPQNEDFYGYTF,TGTGCCTGGAGTCCCCAGAACGAAGATTTCTATGGCTACACCTTC
TRBV5-4,NA,17,NA,TRBJ2-2,CASSLEPIQVLTGELFF,TGTGCCAGCAGCTTAGAACCAATCCAGGTTCTCACCGGGGAGCTGTTTTTT
TRBV6-2/TRBV6-3,once,14,NA,TRBJ1-5,CASSDVGAEQPQHF,TGTGCCAGCAGCGACGTGGGGGCTGAGCAGCCCCAGCATTTT
TRBV19,NA,12,NA,TRBJ1-2,CATKSRNYGYTF,TGTGCCACCAAATCCAGGAACTATGGCTACACCTTC
TRBV5-1,NA,14,NA,TRBJ1-4,CASSSGGANEKLFF,TGCGCCAGCAGCTCCGGGGGGGCTAATGAAAAACTGTTTTTT
TRBV5-1,NA,12,NA,TRBJ2-1,CASSLAVNEQFF,TGCGCCAGCAGCTTGGCGGTCAATGAGCAGTTCTTC
TRBV5-4,NA,16,TRBD1,TRBJ1-1,CASSLGDRGGGTEAFF,TGTGCCAGCAGCTTGGGTGACAGGGGAGGAGGGACTGAAGCTTTCTTT
TRBV5-1,NA,15,TRBD1,TRBJ1-4,CASSPQGGRGEKLFF,TGCGCCAGCAGCCCCCAAGGGGGCCGGGGCGAAAAACTGTTTTTT
TRBV5-4,once,13,TRBD1,TRBJ1-2,CASSSTGGEGYTF,TGTGCCAGCAGCTCAACAGGGGGGGAGGGCTACACCTTC
TRBV27,NA,13,TRBD2,TRBJ2-7,CASKGLAAYEQYF,TGTGCCAGTAAGGGACTAGCGGCCTACGAGCAGTACTTC
TRBV7-2,NA,13,NA,TRBJ2-7,CASSGIRGGEQYF,TGTGCCAGCAGCGGAATCAGGGGCGGCGAGCAGTACTTC
TRBV28,NA,15,NA,TRBJ1-6,CASSLAQGYTSPLHF,TGTGCCAGCAGTTTGGCGCAGGGTTATACTTCACCCCTCCACTTT
TRBV19,NA,18,NA,TRBJ2-3,CASSMGRQHSPLRDTQYF,TGTGCCAGTAGTATGGGAAGACAGCATTCCCCTTTGAGAGATACGCAGTATTTT
TRBV18,NA,16,TRBD1,TRBJ2-5,CASSPPSILRGETQYF,TGTGCCAGCTCACCACCAAGTATCCTCAGGGGGGAGACCCAGTACTTC
TRBV5-1,once,15,TRBD1,TRBJ2-2,CASSSGTGNTGELFF,TGCGCCAGCAGCTCAGGGACAGGGAACACCGGGGAGCTGTTTTTT
TRBV29-1,NA,15,TRBD1,TRBJ2-1,CSFSRRPQGAYEQFF,TGCAGCTTCAGTCGTCGGCCCCAGGGGGCCTATGAGCAGTTCTTC
TRBV6-1,NA,13,NA,TRBJ1-1,CASSDLGQGSAFF,TGTGCCAGCAGTGATCTGGGGCAGGGGTCAGCTTTCTTT
TRBV29-1,once,16,TRBD1,TRBJ1-1,CSVLGTGGFKNTEAFF,TGCAGCGTGCTAGGGACAGGGGGCTTCAAGAACACTGAAGCTTTCTTT
TRBV18,NA,11,NA,TRBJ2-1,CASSPVDEQFF,TGTGCCAGCTCACCGGTAGATGAGCAGTTCTTC
TRBV11-1,NA,14,NA,TRBJ1-1,CASSPSQGNTEAFF,TGTGCCAGCAGCCCATCGCAGGGTAACACTGAAGCTTTCTTT
TRBV6-5,NA,14,TRBD1,TRBJ2-2,CASSNKDRAGELFF,TGTGCCAGCAGTAATAAAGACAGGGCCGGGGAGCTGTTTTTT
TRBV28,NA,15,NA,TRBJ1-6,CASSLTQGWNSPLHF,TGTGCCAGCAGTTTAACCCAGGGGTGGAATTCACCCCTCCACTTT
TRBV5-1,NA,13,NA,TRBJ1-2,CASSVDSYYGYTF,TGCGCCAGCAGCGTGGACAGCTACTATGGCTACACCTTC
TRBV5-1,NA,14,TRBD1,TRBJ1-4,CASSFEGQGVGLFF,TGCGCCAGCAGCTTTGAGGGGCAGGGGGTAGGACTGTTTTTT
TRBV3-1/TRBV3-2,few,14,NA,TRBJ1-2,CASSQGPGNYGYTF,TGTGCCAGCAGCCAAGGTCCAGGCAACTATGGCTACACCTTC
TRBV9,NA,17,TRBD2,TRBJ2-3,CASSVDTSGGALDTQYF,TGTGCCAGCAGCGTAGATACAAGCGGGGGGGCCTTAGATACGCAGTATTTT
TRBV2,NA,14,NA,TRBJ1-4,CASSFWGANEKLFF,TGTGCCAGCAGTTTCTGGGGGGCTAATGAAAAACTGTTTTTT
TRBV28,NA,16,NA,TRBJ2-7,CASSSPGERGSDEQYF,TGTGCCAGCAGTTCCCCGGGGGAGAGAGGTAGCGACGAGCAGTACTTC
TRBV27,NA,14,TRBD1,TRBJ1-1,CASSLSDRATEAFF,TGTGCCAGCAGTTTATCGGACAGGGCCACTGAAGCTTTCTTT
TRBV2,NA,17,TRBD1,TRBJ1-4,CASSPGTGLSFNEKLFF,TGTGCCAGCAGTCCCGGGACAGGGCTTTCCTTTAATGAAAAACTGTTTTTT
TRBV18,NA,17,NA,TRBJ2-7,CASSPPVGREDTGEQYF,TGTGCCAGCTCACCACCGGTCGGCAGGGAGGATACAGGCGAGCAGTACTTC
TRBV3-1/TRBV3-2,NA,14,NA,TRBJ1-6,CASSWGGSNSPLHF,TGTGCCAGCAGCTGGGGGGGCTCGAATTCACCCCTCCACTTT
TRBV28,NA,14,NA,TRBJ2-1,CASSSTLWAAEQFF,TGTGCCAGCAGCTCGACCTTGTGGGCCGCTGAGCAGTTCTTC
TRBV9,NA,15,NA,TRBJ1-1,CASSVYTHPNTEAFF,TGTGCCAGCAGCGTTTATACACACCCGAACACTGAAGCTTTCTTT
TRBV5-1,NA,14,TRBD2,TRBJ2-5,CASSWGGIQETQYF,TGCGCCAGCAGCTGGGGGGGAATCCAAGAGACCCAGTACTTC
TRBV5-1,NA,15,NA,TRBJ2-5,CASSLARGVEETQYF,TGCGCCAGCAGCTTGGCGCGCGGGGTGGAGGAGACCCAGTACTTC
TRBV19,few,14,NA,TRBJ1-5,CASRSGFGNQPQHF,TGTGCCAGTAGGTCAGGCTTTGGGAATCAGCCCCAGCATTTT
TRBV29-1,NA,16,NA,TRBJ1-2,CSVDKPFDGANYGYTF,TGCAGCGTTGATAAACCCTTTGACGGAGCTAACTATGGCTACACCTTC